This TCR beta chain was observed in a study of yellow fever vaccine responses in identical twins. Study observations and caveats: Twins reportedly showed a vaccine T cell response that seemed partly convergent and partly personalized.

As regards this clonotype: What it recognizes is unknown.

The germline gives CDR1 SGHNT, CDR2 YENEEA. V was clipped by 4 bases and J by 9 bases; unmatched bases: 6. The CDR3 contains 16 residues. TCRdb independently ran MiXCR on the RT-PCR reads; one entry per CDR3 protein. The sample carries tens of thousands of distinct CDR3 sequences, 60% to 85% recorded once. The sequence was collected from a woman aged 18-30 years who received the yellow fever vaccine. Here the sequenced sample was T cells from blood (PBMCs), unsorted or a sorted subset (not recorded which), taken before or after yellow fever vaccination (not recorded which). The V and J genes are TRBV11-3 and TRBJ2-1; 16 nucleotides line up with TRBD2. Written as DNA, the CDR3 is TGTGCCAGCAGCTCGGGACTAGCGGGGGGGCCGGGTGAGCAGTTCTTC. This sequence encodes CASSSGLAGGPGEQFF. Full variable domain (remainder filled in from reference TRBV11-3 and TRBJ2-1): EAGVVQSPRYKIIEKKQPVAFWCNPISGHNTLYWYLQNLGQGPELLIRYENEEAVDDSQLPKDRFSAERLKGVDSTLKIQPAELGDSAVYLCASSSGLAGGPGEQFFGPGTRLTVL.